This T cell receptor (beta chain) was retrieved from a study of blood T cell repertoires in COVID-19. Data came from immunoSEQ multiplex PCR; TCRdb stores just in-frame clones and leaves some out. Counted here are about 75,000 clones, approximately 80% occurring once; the ten biggest clones make up 20% to 25%. Germline V gene sequence: CDR1 SGHVS, CDR2 FQNEAQ. The CDR3 spans 20 residues. The V end lost 5 bases, the J end lost 0 bases, and 25 bases lay between the germline ends. The specimen was peripheral blood. The chain carries TRBV7-8 and TRBJ1-4, with TRBD1 as a possible D gene (6 bases). The TCR was taken from a woman aged 45-65 years with acute or convalescent COVID-19. The CDR3: CASSPGGRDTSFATNEKLFF. In DNA, the CDR3 is TGTGCCAGCAGCCCCGGGGGGCGGGACACCTCCTTCGCAACTAATGAAAAACTGTTTTTT.